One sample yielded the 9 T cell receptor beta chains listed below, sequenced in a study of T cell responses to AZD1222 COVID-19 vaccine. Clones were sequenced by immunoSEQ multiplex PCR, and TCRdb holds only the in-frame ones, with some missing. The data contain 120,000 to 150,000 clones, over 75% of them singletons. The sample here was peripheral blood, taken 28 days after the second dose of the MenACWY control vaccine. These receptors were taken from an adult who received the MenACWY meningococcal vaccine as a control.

The chain's CDR3 is CASPTGHTCCNGYTF. CDR3 nucleotides: TGTGCCAGCCCAACAGGCCACACGTGCTGTAATGGCTACACCTTC. V and J are TRBV6-5 and TRBJ1-2; perhaps TRBD1 as D (5 bases). The CDR3 extends over 15 amino acids. Per the germline V gene, CDR1 is MNHEY and CDR2 is SVGAGI. V shed 8 bases and J shed 6 bases, with 22 bases lying between them.

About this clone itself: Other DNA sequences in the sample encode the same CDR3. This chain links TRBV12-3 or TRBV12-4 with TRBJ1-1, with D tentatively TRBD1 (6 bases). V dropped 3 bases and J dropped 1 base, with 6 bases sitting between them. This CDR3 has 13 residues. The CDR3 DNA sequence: TGTGCCAGCAGTTTGGGGGCGAACACTGAAGCTTTCTTT. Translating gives CASSLGANTEAFF.

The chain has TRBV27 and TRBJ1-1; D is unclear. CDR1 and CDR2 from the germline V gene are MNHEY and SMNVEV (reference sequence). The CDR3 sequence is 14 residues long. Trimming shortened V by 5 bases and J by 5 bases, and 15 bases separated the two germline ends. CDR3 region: CASSPRWVGTEAFF. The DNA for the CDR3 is TGTGCCAGCAGTCCCCGTTGGGTGGGTACTGAAGCTTTCTTT.

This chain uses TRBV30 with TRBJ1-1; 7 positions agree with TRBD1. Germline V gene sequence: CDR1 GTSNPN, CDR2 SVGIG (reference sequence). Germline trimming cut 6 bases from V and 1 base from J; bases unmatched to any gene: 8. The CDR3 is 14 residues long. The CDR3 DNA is TGTGCCTGCTCACAGGGGCCGGCGAACACTGAAGCTTTCTTT. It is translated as CACSQGPANTEAFF. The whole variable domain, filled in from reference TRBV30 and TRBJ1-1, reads SQTIHQWPATLVQPVGSPLSLECTVEGTSNPNLYWYRQAAGRGLQLLFYSVGIGQISSEVPQNLSASRPQDRQFILSSKKLLLSDSGFYLCACSQGPANTEAFFGQGTRLTVV.

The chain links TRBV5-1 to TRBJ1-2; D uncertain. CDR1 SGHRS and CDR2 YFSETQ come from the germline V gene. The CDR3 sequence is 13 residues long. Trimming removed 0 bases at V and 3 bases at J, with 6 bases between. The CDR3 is CASSLEEYYGYTF. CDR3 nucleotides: TGCGCCAGCAGCTTGGAAGAGTACTATGGCTACACCTTC. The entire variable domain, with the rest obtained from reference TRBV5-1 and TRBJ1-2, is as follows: KAGVTQTPRYLIKTRGQQVTLSCSPISGHRSVSWYQQTPGQGLQFLFEYFSETQRNKGNFPGRFSGRQFSNSRSEMNVSTLELGDSALYLCASSLEEYYGYTFGSGTRLTVV.

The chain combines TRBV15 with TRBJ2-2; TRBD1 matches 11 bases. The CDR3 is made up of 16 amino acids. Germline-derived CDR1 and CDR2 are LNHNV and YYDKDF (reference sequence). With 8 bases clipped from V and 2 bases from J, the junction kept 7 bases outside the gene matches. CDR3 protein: CATPKDRGRNTGELFF. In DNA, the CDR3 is TGTGCCACCCCGAAGGACAGGGGGCGTAACACCGGGGAGCTGTTTTTT. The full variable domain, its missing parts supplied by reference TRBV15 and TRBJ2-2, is DAMVIQNPRYQVTQFGKPVTLSCSQTLNHNVMYWYQQKSSQAPKLLFHYYDKDFNNEADTPDNFQSRRPNTSFCFLDIRSPGLGDTAMYLCATPKDRGRNTGELFFGEGSRLTVL.

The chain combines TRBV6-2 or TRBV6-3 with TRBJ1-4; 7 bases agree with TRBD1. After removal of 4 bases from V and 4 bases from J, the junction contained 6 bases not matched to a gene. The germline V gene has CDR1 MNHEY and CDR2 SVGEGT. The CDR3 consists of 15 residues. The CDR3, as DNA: TGTGCCAGCAGTTTAGAGGGGGCCGGTAATGAAAAACTGTTTTTT. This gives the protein CASSLEGAGNEKLFF.

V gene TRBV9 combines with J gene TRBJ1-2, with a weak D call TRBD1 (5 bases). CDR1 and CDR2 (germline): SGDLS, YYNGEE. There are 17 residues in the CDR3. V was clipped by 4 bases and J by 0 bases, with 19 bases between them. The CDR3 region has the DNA TGTGCCAGCAGCTCCCGGGGGACGGTTTTAGCTAACTATGGCTACACCTTC. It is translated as CASSSRGTVLANYGYTF.

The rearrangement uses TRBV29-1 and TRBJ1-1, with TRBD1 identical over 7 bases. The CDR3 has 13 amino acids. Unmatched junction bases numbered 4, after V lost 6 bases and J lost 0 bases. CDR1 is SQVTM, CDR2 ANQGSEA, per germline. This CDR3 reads CSVQTGLNTEAFF. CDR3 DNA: TGCAGCGTCCAGACAGGGCTGAACACTGAAGCTTTCTTT.